The next 9 T cell receptor beta chains were all read from a single sample in a study of cytomegalovirus exposure and HLA in healthy donors. The primer mix had 60 Vbeta and 13 Jbeta primers. Some clones are missing from TCRdb's copy, which holds only in-frame ones; the method was immunoSEQ multiplex PCR. The data contain hundreds of thousands of clones, over 60% of them singletons. Input material: PBMCs. These receptors were taken from a male donor in good health and CMV-seronegative.

The chain uses TRBV9 and TRBJ2-2; tentatively, D is TRBD1 (5 bases). V lost 4 bases, J lost 1 base, and 11 bases lay in between. CDR3 length equals 15 residues. Per germline, CDR1 SGDLS and CDR2 YYNGEE. The CDR3 is CASSSRTQNTGELFF. The CDR3 DNA follows: TGTGCCAGCAGCTCCCGGACACAGAACACCGGGGAGCTGTTTTTT.

The gene calls are TRBV11-2 and TRBJ2-7, with 7 bases aligning to TRBD1. Germline CDR1 SGHAT, CDR2 FQNNGV. The CDR3 runs to 15 residues. V dropped 7 bases and J dropped 0; count of bases not matched to a gene: 9. The CDR3 loop is CASKINGQASYEQYF. CDR3 nucleotide sequence: TGTGCCAGCAAGATAAATGGACAGGCCTCCTACGAGCAGTACTTC.

This chain joins TRBV6-5 and TRBJ2-1, with D perhaps matching TRBD2 (5 bases). V lost 0 bases and J lost 6, with 9 bases in between. The CDR3 is 14 amino acids. Germline CDR1 is MNHEY and CDR2 is SVGAGI. CDR3: CASSYSSGSNEQFF. The CDR3 DNA is TGTGCCAGCAGTTACTCGTCGGGGAGCAATGAGCAGTTCTTC.

This chain uses TRBV14 with TRBJ1-1; D gene unclear. The CDR3 spans 14 residues. The germline V and J ends were trimmed by 6 bases and 3 bases, with 14 bases remaining between them. The germline V gene encodes CDR1 SGHDN and CDR2 FVKESK. The CDR3 bases are TGTGCCAGCAGTTACCACGCCGGAGACACTGAAGCTTTCTTT. This sequence encodes CASSYHAGDTEAFF.

The sample holds a few counts of this clone. The chain joins TRBV10-3 to TRBJ1-1; D unresolved. The ends were cut back, 0 bases at V and 2 bases at J, with 10 bases in the middle. The CDR3 sequence is 15 residues long. Per germline, CDR1 ENHRY and CDR2 SYGVKD. The CDR3 nucleotides are TGTGCCATCAGTGAGTCGATGGCAGGTAACACTGAAGCTTTCTTT. This gives the protein CAISESMAGNTEAFF.

The chain links TRBV9 to TRBJ2-7, with 7 bases matching TRBD1. The CDR3 covers 14 residues. In germline, CDR1 is SGDLS, CDR2 YYNGEE. With V trimmed by 0 bases and J by 3 bases, 3 bases remained unmatched. This CDR3 is CASSVGSGGYEQYF. Written as DNA, the CDR3 is TGTGCCAGCAGCGTAGGCTCAGGGGGCTACGAGCAGTACTTC. Filled out from reference TRBV9 and TRBJ2-7, the complete variable domain reads DSGVTQTPKHLITATGQRVTLRCSPRSGDLSVYWYQQSLDQGLQFLIQYYNGEERAKGNILERFSAQQFPDLHSELNLSSLELGDSALYFCASSVGSGGYEQYFGPGTRLTVT.

The rearrangement joins TRBV18 to TRBJ2-1, with a possible D match to TRBD2 (6 bases). V shed 3 bases and J shed 2 bases, with 14 bases lying between them. There are 16 residues in the CDR3. CDR1 and CDR2 (germline): KGHSH, LQKENI. CDR3 in amino acids: CASSPNSGGAYNEQFF. CDR3 nucleotides: TGTGCCAGCTCACCGAATAGCGGAGGGGCCTACAATGAGCAGTTCTTC.

In its sample, this clone was seen a few times. The chain joins TRBV28 to TRBJ1-5, with no clear D. This CDR3 is built from 15 residues. CDR1 is MDHEN and CDR2 is SYDVKM in the germline V gene. Deletions cut 2 bases from V and 0 bases from J, with 8 bases between. The CDR3 protein is CASSLRVLSNQPQHF. CDR3 DNA: TGTGCCAGCAGTTTACGTGTACTTAGCAATCAGCCCCAGCATTTT.

The V gene is TRBV10-3, the J gene TRBJ2-7; weak D call: TRBD1 (6 bases). This CDR3 spans 12 amino acids. The V end was cut by 7 bases, the J end by 3 bases, with 10 bases between. CDR1 ENHRY and CDR2 SYGVKD come from the germline V gene. Here the CDR3 reads CAIKGQFYEQYF. CDR3 bases: TGTGCCATCAAGGGACAATTCTACGAGCAGTACTTC.